This entry lists 21 T cell receptor beta chains sequenced from one sample in a study of a mutant IDH1 vaccine in newly diagnosed glioma. No antigen is known for these receptors. The time point was: week 35, safety follow-up. Topical imiquimod was applied with each vaccine dose, which held 300 ug of mutant IDH1 20-mer peptide. The data were produced by immunoSEQ multiplex PCR, yet TCRdb's version contains in-frame clones alone and is incomplete. The data show some 42,000 clones, roughly 84% seen once. The source was PBMCs, collected from a glioma patient whose treatment included an IDH1 peptide vaccine. The origin of the receptors is a woman between 45 and 65 years old with glioma.

This clone has a handful of counts. The J gene is TRBJ1-2, the V gene TRBV11-2; D unresolved. The germline V gene encodes CDR1 SGHAT and CDR2 FQNNGV. This CDR3 is 17 amino acids long. V gave up 1 base and J gave up 0 bases, with 15 bases separating them. CDR3 in amino acids: CASSLALVGNPNYGYTF. The CDR3 bases are TGTGCCAGCAGCTTAGCATTGGTCGGGAATCCTAACTATGGCTACACCTTC.

This chain joins TRBV4-3 and TRBJ1-4; D ambiguous. Germline values: CDR1 LGHNA, CDR2 YSLEER. The CDR3 has 13 residues. The germline V and J ends were trimmed by 0 bases and 8 bases, with 7 bases remaining between them. Here the CDR3 DNA reads TGCGCCAGCAGCCAAGATCGGCGCGAAAAACTGTTTTTT. This codes for CASSQDRREKLFF.

The rearrangement joins TRBV7-8 to TRBJ1-6; D possibly corresponds to TRBD1 (6 bases). The germline V gene encodes CDR1 SGHVS and CDR2 FQNEAQ. Trimming took off 4 bases at V and 9 bases at J, with 13 bases between the two ends. The CDR3 has 14 amino acids. This CDR3 is CASSSHEGGSPLHF. CDR3 DNA: TGTGCCAGCAGCTCCCACGAGGGGGGTTCACCCCTCCACTTT.

The chain carries TRBV15 and TRBJ2-7, with a weak D call TRBD1 (5 bases). The CDR3 totals 13 residues. V lost 5 bases and J 0 bases, leaving 8 bases between the germline ends. Germline CDR1 LNHNV, CDR2 YYDKDF (reference sequence). Here the CDR3 DNA reads TGTGCCACCAGCTTTCAGGGCTCCTACGAGCAGTACTTC. Its translation: CATSFQGSYEQYF.

The chain's CDR3 is CASSLSGGAGTEAFF. In DNA form, the CDR3 reads TGTGCCAGCAGCTTATCGGGGGGTGCCGGCACTGAAGCTTTCTTT. The chain has TRBV7-6 and TRBJ1-1; D perhaps matches TRBD1 (5 bases). Trimming shortened V by 2 bases and J by 4 bases, and 14 bases separated the two germline ends. CDR1 and CDR2 (germline): SGHVS, FNYEAQ. This CDR3 region has 15 residues.

This clone was seen only a few times. The chain links TRBV27 to TRBJ1-1, with D unresolved. V gave up 5 bases and J gave up 0 bases, with 13 bases separating them. The CDR3 totals 15 residues. The V gene's germline CDR1 is MNHEY and CDR2 SMNVEV (reference sequence). This CDR3 is CASSRRPSMNTEAFF. In nucleotides, the CDR3 is TGTGCCAGCAGTAGGAGACCCTCCATGAACACTGAAGCTTTCTTT.

The chain carries TRBV7-6 and TRBJ2-2; 12 bases align to TRBD2. Germline V gene sequence: CDR1 SGHVS, CDR2 FNYEAQ. This CDR3 contains 16 residues. J was trimmed by 6 bases and V by 5 bases; bases with no gene match: 7. The CDR3 loop is CASSILAGGHPGELFF. In DNA, the CDR3 is TGTGCCAGCAGCATACTAGCGGGGGGCCATCCCGGGGAGCTGTTTTTT.

The chain joins TRBV19 to TRBJ1-3; 8 positions agree with TRBD1. The trim removed 5 bases at V and 0 bases at J, leaving 3 bases unmatched. Germline assignment: CDR1 LNHDA and CDR2 SQIVND (reference sequence). This CDR3 region has 15 residues. The CDR3 DNA sequence: TGTGCCAGTAGTTCTACAGGGGGCTCTGGAAACACCATATATTTT. Its protein is CASSSTGGSGNTIYF.

V and J are TRBV5-1 and TRBJ1-6; D unresolved. From germline, CDR1 is SGHRS and CDR2 YFSETQ. The CDR3 runs 12 residues. V was shortened by 0 bases and J by 10 bases, with 5 bases between the two germline ends. CDR3 coding DNA: TGCGCCAGCAGCTTGGTGGGGTCACCCCTCCACTTT. This translates into CASSLVGSPLHF.

The gene calls are TRBV11-3 and TRBJ1-6; no reliable D call. V was trimmed by 3 bases and J by 2 bases, leaving 14 bases between them. The length of the CDR3 is 17 residues. Per germline, CDR1 SGHNT and CDR2 YENEEA. The CDR3 DNA reads TGTGCCAGCAGCTTGGGTCTCACCGCGCCCTATAATTCACCCCTCCACTTT. Encoded protein: CASSLGLTAPYNSPLHF.

CDR3 sequence reads: CASSLEAGGTLLGGELFF. Here the CDR3 DNA reads TGTGCCAGCAGCTTGGAAGCGGGGGGAACTCTTTTGGGCGGGGAGCTGTTTTTT. The genes are TRBV5-5 and TRBJ2-2; 9 positions match TRBD2. Trimming cost V 0 bases and J 7 bases; bases outside gene matches: 13. The germline V gene has CDR1 SGHKS and CDR2 YYEKEE (reference sequence). CDR3 size: 18 residues.

V gene TRBV6-5 combines with J gene TRBJ2-7, with 9 bases matching TRBD2. Trimming at V came to 2 bases and at J to 3 bases, leaving 2 bases not matched to a gene. Germline assignment: CDR1 MNHEY and CDR2 SVGAGI. The CDR3 totals 14 residues. The CDR3 bases are TGTGCCAGCAGTTACGTTAGCGGGGGCTACGAGCAGTACTTC. Translation: CASSYVSGGYEQYF.

This clone was observed a handful of times. V usage is TRBV11-3 and J usage is TRBJ2-5; TRBD2 aligns across 10 bases. This CDR3 region has 15 residues. The germline CDR1 and CDR2 sequences are SGHNT and YENEEA. V lost 1 base, J lost 5 bases, and 4 bases stayed unmatched. CDR3: CASSLGSGGAETQYF. The CDR3 DNA is TGTGCCAGCAGCTTAGGGAGCGGGGGGGCCGAGACCCAGTACTTC.

V and J are TRBV10-3 and TRBJ2-2; D not certain. Germline assignment: CDR1 ENHRY and CDR2 SYGVKD. This CDR3 has 14 amino acids. With 3 bases removed from V and 2 bases from J, the gap between germline ends came to 7 bases. The chain's CDR3 is CAISDWGNTGELFF. CDR3 bases: TGTGCCATCAGTGATTGGGGAAACACCGGGGAGCTGTTTTTT.

This chain joins TRBV9 and TRBJ1-5; a possible D gene is TRBD1 (6 bases). CDR3 length: 14 amino acids. The germline CDR1 and CDR2 sequences are SGDLS and YYNGEE. Trimming shortened V by 3 bases and J by 6 bases, and 13 bases separated the two germline ends. CDR3 in amino acids: CASSEGGGFQPQHF. CDR3 in DNA: TGTGCCAGCAGCGAGGGGGGGGGCTTTCAGCCCCAGCATTTT. Combining the CDR3 with reference TRBV9 and TRBJ1-5 gives the whole variable domain DSGVTQTPKHLITATGQRVTLRCSPRSGDLSVYWYQQSLDQGLQFLIQYYNGEERAKGNILERFSAQQFPDLHSELNLSSLELGDSALYFCASSEGGGFQPQHFGDGTRLSIL.

J is TRBJ2-5 and V is TRBV6-5; 10 bases fit TRBD2. CDR1 and CDR2 (germline): MNHEY, SVGAGI. The CDR3 covers 14 residues. With V trimmed by 6 bases and J by 3 bases, 4 bases remained unmatched. The CDR3 is CASSLLAGEETQYF. CDR3 in DNA: TGTGCCAGCAGCCTTCTAGCGGGGGAAGAGACCCAGTACTTC.

The chain joins TRBV7-3 to TRBJ1-6, with 8 bases fitting TRBD1. After removal of 5 bases from V and 9 bases from J, the junction contained 9 bases not matched to a gene. Germline-derived CDR1 and CDR2 are SGHTA and FQGTGA. This CDR3 has 15 amino acids. The CDR3 DNA follows: TGTGCCAGCAGCGTACAGGGGGACTTTAGTTCACCCCTCCACTTT. Protein product: CASSVQGDFSSPLHF.

The chain couples TRBV6-6 to TRBJ1-1; D is ambiguous. V shed 4 bases and J shed 1 base, with 10 bases lying between them. Per germline, CDR1 MNHNY and CDR2 SVGAGI (reference sequence). This CDR3 is built from 14 residues. Here the CDR3 DNA reads TGTGCCAGCAGTTCAGCCGTCGGGAACACTGAAGCTTTCTTT. It specifies CASSSAVGNTEAFF.

This clone was picked up one time. V is TRBV30 and J is TRBJ1-2; D is perhaps TRBD1 (6 bases). The germline gives CDR1 GTSNPN, CDR2 SVGIG (reference sequence). V dropped 5 bases and J dropped 4 bases, with 23 bases sitting between them. There are 16 residues in the CDR3. CDR3 protein: CAWDQRRGAAIYGYTF. The DNA of the CDR3 is TGTGCCTGGGACCAAAGGAGGGGGGCGGCGATCTATGGCTACACCTTC.

The chain employs TRBV11-3 and TRBJ2-5, with unresolved D. Trimming cost V 3 bases and J 1 base, with 12 bases left between them. CDR1 is SGHNT, CDR2 YENEEA, per germline. This CDR3 is built from 15 residues. The CDR3 is CASSFGSRAQETQYF. CDR3 nucleotides: TGTGCCAGCAGCTTTGGCTCTCGTGCCCAAGAGACCCAGTACTTC.

The chain combines TRBV5-1 with TRBJ1-1; possibly TRBD1 for D (5 bases). This CDR3 spans 15 amino acids. V dropped 0 bases and J dropped 1 base, with 10 bases sitting between them. The germline CDR1 and CDR2 sequences are SGHRS and YFSETQ. This chain's CDR3 is CASSLEPQGNTEAFF. In DNA form, the CDR3 reads TGCGCCAGCAGCTTGGAACCCCAGGGGAACACTGAAGCTTTCTTT.